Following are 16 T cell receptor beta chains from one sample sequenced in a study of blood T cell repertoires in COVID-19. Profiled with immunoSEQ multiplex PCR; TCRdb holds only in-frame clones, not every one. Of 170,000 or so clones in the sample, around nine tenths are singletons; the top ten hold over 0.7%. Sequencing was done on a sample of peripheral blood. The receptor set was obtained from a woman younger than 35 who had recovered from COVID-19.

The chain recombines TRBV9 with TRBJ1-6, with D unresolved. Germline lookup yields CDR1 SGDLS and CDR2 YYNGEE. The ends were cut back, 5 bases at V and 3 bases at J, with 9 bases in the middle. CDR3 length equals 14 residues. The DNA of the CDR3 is TGTGCCAGCAGTCCGAGGATCTATAATTCACCCCTCCACTTT. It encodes CASSPRIYNSPLHF.

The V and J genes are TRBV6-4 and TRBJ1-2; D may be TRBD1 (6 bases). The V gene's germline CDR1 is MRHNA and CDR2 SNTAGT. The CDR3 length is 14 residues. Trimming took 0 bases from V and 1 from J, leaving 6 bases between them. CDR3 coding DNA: TGTGCCAGCAGTGACTCGGGACATAACTATGGCTACACCTTC. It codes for CASSDSGHNYGYTF.

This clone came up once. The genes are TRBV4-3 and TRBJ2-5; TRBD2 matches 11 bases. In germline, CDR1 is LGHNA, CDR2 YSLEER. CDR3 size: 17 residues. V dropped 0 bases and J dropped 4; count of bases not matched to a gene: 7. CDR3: CASSQEVVAGGRETQYF. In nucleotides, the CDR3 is TGCGCCAGCAGCCAAGAAGTGGTAGCGGGAGGGCGAGAGACCCAGTACTTC.

CDR3 protein: CASRTRGAGTDTQYF. The CDR3, as DNA: TGTGCCAGCAGGACCAGGGGAGCTGGCACAGATACGCAGTATTTT. The chain recombines TRBV6-4 with TRBJ2-3, with D perhaps matching TRBD1 (6 bases). The CDR3 extends over 15 amino acids. Between the trimmed V and J ends, which lost 6 bases and 1 base, there was a span of 14 bases. CDR1 and CDR2 from the germline V gene are MRHNA and SNTAGT.

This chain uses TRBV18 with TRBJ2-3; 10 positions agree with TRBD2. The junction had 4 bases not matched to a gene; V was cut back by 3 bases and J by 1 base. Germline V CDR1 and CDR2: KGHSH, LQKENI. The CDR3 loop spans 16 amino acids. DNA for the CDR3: TGTGCCAGCTCACCTACCGGGACTAGCGGCACAGATACGCAGTATTTT. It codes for CASSPTGTSGTDTQYF.

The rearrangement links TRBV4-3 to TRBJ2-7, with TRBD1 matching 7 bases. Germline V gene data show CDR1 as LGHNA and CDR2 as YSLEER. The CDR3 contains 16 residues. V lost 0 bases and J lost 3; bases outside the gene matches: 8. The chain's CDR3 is CASSQDGTENLYEQYF. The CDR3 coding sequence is TGCGCCAGCAGCCAAGACGGGACAGAAAATCTCTACGAGCAGTACTTC.

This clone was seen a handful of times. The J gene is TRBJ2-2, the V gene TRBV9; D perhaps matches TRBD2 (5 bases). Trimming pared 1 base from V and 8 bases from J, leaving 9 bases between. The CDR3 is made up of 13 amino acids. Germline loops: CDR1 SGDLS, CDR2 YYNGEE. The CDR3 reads CASSVLGGGELFF. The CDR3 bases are TGTGCCAGCAGCGTATTGGGCGGGGGGGAGCTGTTTTTT. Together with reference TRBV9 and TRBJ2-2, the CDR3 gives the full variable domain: DSGVTQTPKHLITATGQRVTLRCSPRSGDLSVYWYQQSLDQGLQFLIQYYNGEERAKGNILERFSAQQFPDLHSELNLSSLELGDSALYFCASSVLGGGELFFGEGSRLTVL.

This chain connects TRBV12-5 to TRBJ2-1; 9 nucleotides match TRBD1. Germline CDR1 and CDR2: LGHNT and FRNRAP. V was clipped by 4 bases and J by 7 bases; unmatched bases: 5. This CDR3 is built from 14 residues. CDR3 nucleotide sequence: TGTGCTAGTGGTTCCCGGGACAGGGTGAATGAGCAGTTCTTC. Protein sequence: CASGSRDRVNEQFF.

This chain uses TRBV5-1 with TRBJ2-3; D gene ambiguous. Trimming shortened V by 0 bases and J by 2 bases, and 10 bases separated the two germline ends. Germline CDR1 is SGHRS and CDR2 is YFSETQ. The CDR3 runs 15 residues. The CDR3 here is CASSLVGTATDTQYF. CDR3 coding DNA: TGCGCCAGCAGCTTGGTGGGTACAGCCACAGATACGCAGTATTTT. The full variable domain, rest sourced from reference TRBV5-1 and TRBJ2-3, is KAGVTQTPRYLIKTRGQQVTLSCSPISGHRSVSWYQQTPGQGLQFLFEYFSETQRNKGNFPGRFSGRQFSNSRSEMNVSTLELGDSALYLCASSLVGTATDTQYFGPGTRLTVL.

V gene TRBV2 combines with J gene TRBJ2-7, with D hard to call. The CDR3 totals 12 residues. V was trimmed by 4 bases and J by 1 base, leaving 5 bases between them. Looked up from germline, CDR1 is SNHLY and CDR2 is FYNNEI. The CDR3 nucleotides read TGTGCCAGCAGTGCGGAGTCCTACGAGCAGTACGTC. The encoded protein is CASSAESYEQYV.

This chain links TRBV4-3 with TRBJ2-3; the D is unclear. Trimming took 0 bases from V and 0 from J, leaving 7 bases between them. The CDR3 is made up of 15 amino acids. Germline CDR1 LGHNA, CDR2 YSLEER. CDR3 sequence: CASSQDGTSTDTQYF. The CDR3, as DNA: TGCGCCAGCAGCCAAGACGGTACTAGCACAGATACGCAGTATTTT.

In DNA, the CDR3 is TGTGCCAGCAGCTTGGGACAGTTCTACGAGCAGTACGTC. It yields the protein CASSLGQFYEQYV. The V call is TRBV11-2, the J call TRBJ2-7, with 7 nucleotides matching TRBD1. CDR1 SGHAT and CDR2 FQNNGV come from the germline V gene. The CDR3 runs 13 residues. J gave up 3 bases and V 3 bases, and 2 bases lay outside the gene matches.

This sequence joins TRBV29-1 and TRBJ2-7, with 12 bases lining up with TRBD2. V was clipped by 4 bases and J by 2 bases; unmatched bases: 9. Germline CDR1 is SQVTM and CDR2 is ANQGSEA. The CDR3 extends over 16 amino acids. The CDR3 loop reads CSVGGLAGSPAYEQYV. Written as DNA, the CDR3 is TGCAGCGTTGGGGGACTAGCGGGTTCCCCCGCCTACGAGCAGTACGTC.

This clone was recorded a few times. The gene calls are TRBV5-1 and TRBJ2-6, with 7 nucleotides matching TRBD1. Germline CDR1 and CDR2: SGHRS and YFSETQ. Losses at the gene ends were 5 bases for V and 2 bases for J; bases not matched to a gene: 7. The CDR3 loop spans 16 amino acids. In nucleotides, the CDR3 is TGCGCCAGCAGTTTCTCACAGGGGACTGGGGCCAACGTCCTGACTTTC. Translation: CASSFSQGTGANVLTF.

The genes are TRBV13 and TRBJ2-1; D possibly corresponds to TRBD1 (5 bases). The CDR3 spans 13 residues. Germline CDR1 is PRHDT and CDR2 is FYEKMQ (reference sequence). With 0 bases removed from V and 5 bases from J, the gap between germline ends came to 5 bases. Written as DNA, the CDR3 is TGTGCCAGCAGCTTAGGAGGGGACAATGAGCAGTTCTTC. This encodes CASSLGGDNEQFF.

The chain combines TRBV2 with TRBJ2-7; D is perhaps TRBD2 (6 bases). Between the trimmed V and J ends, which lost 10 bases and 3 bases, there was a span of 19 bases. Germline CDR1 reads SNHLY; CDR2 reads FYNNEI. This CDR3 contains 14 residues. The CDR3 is CATKLAELNYEQYF. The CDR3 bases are TGTGCCACCAAACTAGCCGAATTAAACTACGAGCAGTACTTC.